A selection of T cell receptor beta chains follows, all from one sample in a study of blood T cell repertoires in COVID-19. Sequenced by immunoSEQ multiplex PCR; TCRdb stores in-frame clones only, minus some. The sample has 250,000 to 350,000 clones, around 88% seen once. Sequencing was done on a sample of peripheral blood. The receptors derive from a woman aged 30 to 39 who had recovered from COVID-19. The CDR3 runs from the conserved cysteine through the conserved F or W. The D gene is left open where the match is weak. The size entry is marked missing in some rows and otherwise reads once, few, many or a size class.

.	TRBJ1-1	TRBV5-1	TRBD1	TGCGCCAGCAGCGCCACAGGGGGGAACACTGAAGCTTTCTTT	CASSATGGNTEAFF
many	TRBJ1-1	TRBV5-1	.	TGCGCCAGCAGCCCCGGAGGGACGTGGACTGAAGCTTTCTTT	CASSPGGTWTEAFF
.	TRBJ2-7	TRBV30	.	TGTGCCTGGAGTGCAGGGGATTACGAGCAGTACTTC	CAWSAGDYEQYF
.	TRBJ2-2	TRBV4-1	.	TGCGCCAGCAGCCAAGATCGTAAGGGGAACGGGGAGCTGTTTTTT	CASSQDRKGNGELFF
.	TRBJ2-3	TRBV7-7	.	TGTGCTAGCAGCGGCTCCCCTTCTAGCACAGATACGCAGTATTTT	CASSGSPSSTDTQYF
.	TRBJ1-2	TRBV30	TRBD1	TGTGCCTGGAGTCCCGGGACAGCTAACTATGGCTACACCTTC	CAWSPGTANYGYTF
.	TRBJ1-2	TRBV6-1	TRBD1	TGTGCCAGCAGTGAGTTGGGGACAGGAGGCGGCTACACCTTC	CASSELGTGGGYTF
.	TRBJ1-2	TRBV27	.	TGTGCCAGCAGTCCTGGGCCTAACTATGGCTACACCTTC	CASSPGPNYGYTF
.	TRBJ1-4	TRBV13	TRBD1	TGTGCCAGCAGCGGGGGACAGACAGGCGTAAATGAAAAACTGTTTTTT	CASSGGQTGVNEKLFF
.	TRBJ1-4	TRBV19	TRBD1	TGTGCCAGTAGCCCGGGACAGCAAAATGAAAAACTGTTTTTT	CASSPGQQNEKLFF
.	TRBJ1-1	TRBV13	.	TGTGCCAGCAGCTTTCCAGGGAACACTGAAGCTTTCTTT	CASSFPGNTEAFF
many	TRBJ1-1	TRBV19	TRBD1	TGTGCCAGTAGGACAGGGGCTATTGAAGCTTTCTTT	CASRTGAIEAFF
.	TRBJ1-1	TRBV14	.	TGTGCCAGCAGCCAAGGTGTGGGCAGGGTTAACACTGAAGCTTTCTTT	CASSQGVGRVNTEAFF
.	TRBJ2-2	TRBV6-2/TRBV6-3	.	TGTGCCAGCAGTTTTCGGTTGGGGGAGCTGTTTTTT	CASSFRLGELFF
once	TRBJ1-3	TRBV3-1/TRBV3-2	.	TGTGCCAGCAGCCAAGATCTGTGGACTTTCAACACCATATATTTT	CASSQDLWTFNTIYF
.	TRBJ2-1	TRBV12-3/TRBV12-4	.	TGTGCCAGCAGCCCTCCTAGTAATGAGCAGTTCTTC	CASSPPSNEQFF
.	TRBJ2-1	TRBV28	.	TGTGCCAGCGGGTGGGGCGGGAAGGGCTCCTACAATGAGCAGTTCTTC	CASGWGGKGSYNEQFF
.	TRBJ2-7	TRBV27	.	TGTGCCAGCAGCTACGTTGGGGACACCTACGAGCAGTACTTC	CASSYVGDTYEQYF
.	TRBJ1-1	TRBV12-3/TRBV12-4	.	TGTGCCAGCAGTTTGGCCACTGAAGCTTTCTTT	CASSLATEAFF
once	TRBJ1-4	TRBV3-1/TRBV3-2	TRBD1	TGTGCCAGCAGCCAACTACAGGGGGCGCCTAATGAAAAACTGTTTTTT	CASSQLQGAPNEKLFF
few	TRBJ1-6	TRBV2	.	TGTGCCAGCAGTGCCGAAGGGGATTCACCCCTCCACTTT	CASSAEGDSPLHF
.	TRBJ1-1	TRBV2	.	TGTGCCAGCATCGAACGGGGGGCTACCACTGAAGCTTTCTTT	CASIERGATTEAFF
.	TRBJ1-2	TRBV3-1/TRBV3-2	.	TGTGCCAGCAGCGCGCATAGAGGACAGAATAGTGGCTACACCTTC	CASSAHRGQNSGYTF
few	TRBJ2-1	TRBV24-1	TRBD2	TGTGCCACCAGTGAGGGACTAGCGGGAGATAGTGAGCAGTTCTTC	CATSEGLAGDSEQFF
.	TRBJ2-1	TRBV7-9	TRBD1	TGTGCCAGCAGCTTAGCCCAGGGGGTAGAGGATGAGCAGTTCTTC	CASSLAQGVEDEQFF
.	TRBJ1-1	TRBV4-1	.	TGCGCCAGCAGCCCGACAGCGACATTTGGCGCTTTCTTT	CASSPTATFGAFF
.	TRBJ1-2	TRBV30	TRBD1	TGTGCCTGGAGTATGGACAGGAGTAAGGGCTACACCTTC	CAWSMDRSKGYTF
.	TRBJ2-4	TRBV4-3	.	TGCGCCAGCAGCCAAGCTGCGCTAGGTGTCGACATTCAGTACTTC	CASSQAALGVDIQYF
.	TRBJ2-1	TRBV6-1	TRBD2	TGTGCCAGCAGTGAACTAGCGGGGATCAACAATGAGCAGTTCTTC	CASSELAGINNEQFF
.	TRBJ1-2	TRBV7-9	TRBD1	TGTGCCAGCAGCTTAGAGACAGGGGGCTATGGCTACACCTTC	CASSLETGGYGYTF
.	TRBJ1-1	TRBV14	.	TGTGCCAGCAGCTCCCAGGAGAACACTGAAGCTTTCTTT	CASSSQENTEAFF
.	TRBJ2-7	TRBV5-8	TRBD2	TGTGCCAGCAGCTTGGCCGTCGGGAGGTCCTACGAGCAGTACTTC	CASSLAVGRSYEQYF
.	TRBJ1-4	TRBV28	.	TGTGCCAGCAGATGGCCCTACAGGGAAGCTAATGAAAAACTGTTTTTT	CASRWPYREANEKLFF
.	TRBJ2-7	TRBV2	.	TGTGCCAGCACCTTACAGGGAAACGAGCAGTACTTC	CASTLQGNEQYF
.	TRBJ1-1	TRBV12-3/TRBV12-4	.	TGTGCCAGCACCAAAACCGGAGGGTCTGAAGCTTTCTTT	CASTKTGGSEAFF
few	TRBJ1-5	TRBV28	TRBD1	TGTGCCAGCACCCGGCCCGGACAGGGCAATCAGCCCCAGCATTTT	CASTRPGQGNQPQHF
few	TRBJ1-5	TRBV4-1	TRBD1	TGCGCCAGCAGCCAAGATGAACAGGGGGCGCGGAATCAGCCCCAGCATTTT	CASSQDEQGARNQPQHF
.	TRBJ1-5	TRBV19	.	TGTGCCAGTAGTATAATGGCAGGGGATATCAATCAGCCCCAGCATTTT	CASSIMAGDINQPQHF
.	TRBJ1-6	TRBV19	.	TGTGCCAGTAGTGCAATTCTGACAGAAAGAAGCAATTCACCCCTCCACTTT	CASSAILTERSNSPLHF
once	TRBJ2-5	TRBV4-3	.	TGCGCCAGCAGCCAAGATAGGAACGGCCGGGGCCAAGAGACCCAGTACTTC	CASSQDRNGRGQETQYF
.	TRBJ1-4	TRBV18	.	TGTGCCAGCTCACTCTCCTTAGGGGTCTATACTGAAAAACTGTTTTTT	CASSLSLGVYTEKLFF
.	TRBJ2-1	TRBV5-1	.	TGCGCCAGCAGCTTAACGAGGACATCGTCCTACAATGAGCAGTTCTTC	CASSLTRTSSYNEQFF
.	TRBJ1-1	TRBV5-6	.	TGTGCCAGCAGCTATCAACCGGGAACTGAAGCTTTCTTT	CASSYQPGTEAFF
few	TRBJ1-1	TRBV18	.	TGTGCCAGCTCACCGAGCCGAATCGAGAACACTGAAGCTTTCTTT	CASSPSRIENTEAFF
.	TRBJ1-5	TRBV20-1	TRBD1	TGCAGTGCTAGTTCGGGGGGGACAGGGGGTTGGAATCAGCCCCAGCATTTT	CSASSGGTGGWNQPQHF
.	TRBJ1-3	TRBV30	.	TGTGCCTGGAGTGACAGGCCGGCCGGCTACTCTGGAAACACCATATATTTT	CAWSDRPAGYSGNTIYF
.	TRBJ1-3	TRBV19	.	TGTGCCAGTTCTCCTGAGGAGGGAACCTCTGGAAACACCATATATTTT	CASSPEEGTSGNTIYF